Listed here are 32 T cell receptor beta chains from one sample, sequenced in a study of OX40 agonist ivuxolimab in advanced cancers. Assay: immunoSEQ multiplex PCR; the TCRdb copy retains only in-frame clones and omits some. Altogether fewer than 90,000 clones are present, about 89% being singletons, with the ten largest covering around 1.5%. Sequencing was performed on CD4+ or CD8+ T cells sorted from blood, taken in a trial of the OX40 agonist ivuxolimab. The receptor source for this set is an adult with an advanced solid tumor such as melanoma, head and neck, liver or kidney cancer.

V is TRBV19 and J is TRBJ2-1, with a tentative D call TRBD1 (6 bases). V was shortened by 6 bases and J by 12 bases, with 21 bases between the two germline ends. CDR1 and CDR2 (germline): LNHDA, SQIVND (reference sequence). CDR3 length: 14 residues. For the CDR3, the DNA is TGTGCCAGTAGCCACCGGGTAGGGACAATCGGGCAGTTCTTC. Residues: CASSHRVGTIGQFF.

The J gene is TRBJ2-7, the V gene TRBV19; D not resolved. CDR1 is LNHDA and CDR2 is SQIVND in the germline V gene (reference sequence). The V and J ends lost 4 bases and 0 bases respectively, with 10 bases between them. This CDR3 contains 14 residues. CDR3 region: CASSTGPDSYEQYF. In DNA form, the CDR3 reads TGTGCCAGTAGTACTGGACCCGACTCCTACGAGCAGTACTTC.

The chain carries TRBV11-2 and TRBJ2-7; 13 bases line up with TRBD2. The CDR3 covers 17 residues. J was trimmed by 6 bases and V by 2 bases; bases with no gene match: 10. Germline lookup yields CDR1 SGHAT and CDR2 FQNNGV. Written as DNA, the CDR3 is TGTGCCAGCAGCTTAAGTTGGACTAGCGGGAGATTATCCGAGCAGTACTTC. Encoded protein: CASSLSWTSGRLSEQYF.

V and J are TRBV5-1 and TRBJ1-5; no firm D call. The CDR3 length is 15 residues. Germline loops: CDR1 SGHRS, CDR2 YFSETQ. V was clipped by 4 bases and J by 0 bases, with 11 bases between them. The CDR3 loop reads CASSPMGFSNQPQHF. CDR3 sequence (DNA): TGCGCCAGCAGCCCTATGGGATTTAGCAATCAGCCCCAGCATTTT.

The chain links TRBV18 to TRBJ2-5, with 10 nucleotides matching TRBD1. V gave up 1 base and J gave up 5 bases; unmatched junction bases: 4. There are 15 residues in the CDR3. CDR1 is KGHSH and CDR2 is LQKENI in the germline V gene. CDR3 residues: CASSPRTGGSETQYF. DNA of the CDR3: TGTGCCAGCTCACCACGGACAGGGGGGAGCGAGACCCAGTACTTC.

This chain joins TRBV10-3 and TRBJ1-2; a weak D match, TRBD1 (5 bases). From germline, CDR1 is ENHRY and CDR2 SYGVKD. The germline V and J ends were trimmed by 0 bases and 8 bases, with 16 bases remaining between them. This CDR3 is 15 amino acids long. CDR3 in DNA: TGTGCCATCAGTGAGTCGACTGCAGGGACGGGAGGCTACACCTTC. It codes for CAISESTAGTGGYTF.

The V and J genes are TRBV5-1 and TRBJ1-3; no reliable D call. The V and J ends lost 4 bases and 0 bases respectively, with 17 bases between them. CDR1 and CDR2 from the germline V gene are SGHRS and YFSETQ. The CDR3 covers 17 residues. CDR3 sequence reads: CASSPVEGDNSGNTIYF. CDR3 sequence (DNA): TGCGCCAGCAGCCCCGTAGAGGGAGATAACTCTGGAAACACCATATATTTT.

The count of this clone is one. The CDR3 protein is CASRRLAGASGSYNEQFF. The CDR3 nucleotides are TGTGCCAGCAGGCGGCTAGCGGGAGCTTCAGGTTCCTACAATGAGCAGTTCTTC. This chain joins TRBV27 and TRBJ2-1, with 10 bases that match TRBD2. Germline CDR1 MNHEY, CDR2 SMNVEV (reference sequence). Trimming removed 6 bases from V and 1 base from J; junction bases left unmatched: 12. The CDR3 consists of 18 residues.

This clone was observed once. The chain combines TRBV28 with TRBJ1-4; tentatively, D is TRBD1 (5 bases). Trimming stripped 2 bases from V and 10 bases from J, with 17 bases between. Germline CDR1 reads MDHEN; CDR2 reads SYDVKM. The CDR3 length is 15 residues. The CDR3: CASSLGSGTGGKLFF. The CDR3 DNA follows: TGTGCCAGCAGTTTAGGGTCCGGGACTGGGGGAAAACTGTTTTTT.

The chain recombines TRBV7-2 with TRBJ2-4; D gene uncertain. The germline gives CDR1 SGHTA, CDR2 FQGNSA. This CDR3 region has 15 residues. The germline V and J ends were trimmed by 1 base and 0 bases, with 7 bases remaining between them. The CDR3 loop reads CASSLGSQAKNIQYF. For the CDR3, the DNA is TGTGCCAGCAGCTTAGGCTCACAAGCCAAAAACATTCAGTACTTC.

This clone was observed a single time. The chain recombines TRBV4-1 with TRBJ2-5, with D possibly TRBD1 on 6 matching bases. Per germline, CDR1 MGHRA and CDR2 YSYEKL. Between the trimmed V and J ends, which lost 0 bases and 1 base, there was a span of 12 bases. CDR3 length equals 16 residues. CDR3 sequence (DNA): TGCGCCAGCAGCCAAGAACAGGGCGGACTCCAAGAGACCCAGTACTTC. Protein product: CASSQEQGGLQETQYF.

The chain combines TRBV18 with TRBJ2-1, with D perhaps TRBD2 (6 bases). V was clipped by 0 bases and J by 10 bases, with 16 bases between them. This CDR3 is 15 amino acids long. The germline CDR1 and CDR2 sequences are KGHSH and LQKENI. In nucleotides, the CDR3 is TGTGCCAGCTCACCACCGATCGGTAGCGGAGAAGAGCAGTTCTTC. Its protein product is CASSPPIGSGEEQFF.

With regard to this clone: The junction shows a germline mismatch at one end, possibly a read error. This rearrangement joins TRBV10-3 to TRBJ1-2; no firm D call. This CDR3 has 13 residues. The germline gives CDR1 ENHRY, CDR2 SYGVKD. CDR3 coding DNA: TGTGCCATCAGTGAGTCGGGCAACTCTGGCTACACCTTC. This gives the protein CAISESGNSGYTF.

The V call is TRBV19, the J call TRBJ2-2; no firm D call. The CDR3 spans 14 residues. Germline V gives CDR1 LNHDA, CDR2 SQIVND (reference sequence). Trimming took off 3 bases at V and 1 base at J, with 6 bases between the two ends. The CDR3 region has the DNA TGTGCCAGTAGTATCTCAGTGAACACCGGGGAGCTGTTTTTT. Amino acids: CASSISVNTGELFF.

In this sample, this clone turned up once. The J gene is TRBJ2-5, the V gene TRBV28; tentative D call: TRBD1 (6 bases). Trimming pared 5 bases from V and 5 bases from J, leaving 15 bases between. CDR1 and CDR2 from the germline V gene are MDHEN and SYDVKM. The CDR3 length is 14 residues. The DNA for the CDR3 is TGTGCCAGCAGTGCAGGACAGCGTGGGGAGACCCAGTACTTC. It codes for CASSAGQRGETQYF. Full variable domain (missing parts from reference TRBV28 and TRBJ2-5): DVKVTQSSRYLVKRTGEKVFLECVQDMDHENMFWYRQDPGLGLRLIYFSYDVKMKEKGDIPEGYSVSREKKERFSLILESASTNQTSMYLCASSAGQRGETQYFGPGTRLLVL.

The chain joins TRBV5-1 to TRBJ1-2; 8 nucleotides match TRBD1. The CDR3 runs 14 residues. Germline assignment: CDR1 SGHRS and CDR2 YFSETQ. The V and J ends lost 2 bases and 3 bases, in that order; junction bases with no gene match: 3. The CDR3 here is CASSLSGGDYGYTF. In DNA, the CDR3 is TGCGCCAGCAGCTTATCAGGGGGCGACTATGGCTACACCTTC.

This clone was found once. The genes are TRBV4-1 and TRBJ1-1, with a weak D call TRBD1 (5 bases). The CDR3 is 18 amino acids. Looked up from germline, CDR1 is MGHRA and CDR2 is YSYEKL. V lost 0 bases, J lost 3 bases, and 20 bases lay in between. CDR3 DNA sequence: TGCGCCAGCAGCCAAGATCCTCGCCCCGTCGGGACCCACACTGAAGCTTTCTTT. Its protein is CASSQDPRPVGTHTEAFF.

The J gene is TRBJ2-5, the V gene TRBV14; a possible D gene is TRBD1 (5 bases). The ends were cut back, 3 bases at V and 4 bases at J, with 9 bases in the middle. Germline V CDR1 and CDR2: SGHDN, FVKESK. This CDR3 contains 13 residues. CDR3 nucleotide sequence: TGTGCCAGCAGCCAGGGGCTGAGAGAGACCCAGTACTTC. This translates into CASSQGLRETQYF.

The chain recombines TRBV10-3 with TRBJ2-7; D ambiguous. The CDR3 contains 15 residues. CDR1 is ENHRY and CDR2 is SYGVKD in the germline V gene. Trimming stripped 0 bases from V and 2 bases from J, with 11 bases between. For the CDR3, the DNA is TGTGCCATCAGTGAGTCGGGGAATTCGGCCTACGAGCAGTACTTC. Amino acids: CAISESGNSAYEQYF.

V gene TRBV7-2 combines with J gene TRBJ2-2; D is undetermined. The CDR3 spans 13 residues. Trimming took 6 bases from V and 0 from J, leaving 5 bases between them. Germline CDR1 and CDR2: SGHTA and FQGNSA. The CDR3: CASRAPNTGELFF. The CDR3 DNA reads TGTGCCAGCAGAGCCCCGAACACCGGGGAGCTGTTTTTT.

The rearrangement links TRBV5-3 to TRBJ1-5; D gene unclear. TRBV5-3 is an ORF; its function is uncertain. The CDR3 spans 13 residues. V was clipped by 1 base and J by 7 bases, with 9 bases between them. Here the CDR3 reads CARSLRGPQPQHF. The CDR3 DNA reads TGTGCCAGAAGCTTGCGAGGTCCCCAGCCCCAGCATTTT.

This clone was seen just once. The rearrangement joins TRBV28 to TRBJ1-5; D is possibly TRBD1 (6 bases). The CDR3 contains 12 residues. V lost 6 bases, J lost 7 bases, and 10 bases lay in between. Germline V gene sequence: CDR1 MDHEN, CDR2 SYDVKM. The CDR3 loop reads CASRQGGQPQHF. CDR3 DNA sequence: TGTGCCAGCAGACAGGGTGGGCAGCCCCAGCATTTT.

The V gene is TRBV5-1, the J gene TRBJ1-5; D is possibly TRBD1 (6 bases). The CDR3 totals 15 residues. The germline gives CDR1 SGHRS, CDR2 YFSETQ. Trimming shortened V by 1 base and J by 3 bases, and 11 bases separated the two germline ends. The CDR3 coding sequence is TGCGCCAGCAGCTTGATGGGGGGCACCAATCAGCCCCAGCATTTT. As protein: CASSLMGGTNQPQHF.

The chain employs TRBV5-1 and TRBJ2-2; TRBD2 aligns across 10 bases. Germline lookup yields CDR1 SGHRS and CDR2 YFSETQ. V shed 7 bases and J 1 base; nucleotides not matched to a gene: 10. This CDR3 region has 17 residues. This CDR3 reads CASGRGGLAQNTGELFF. The CDR3 nucleotides are TGCGCCAGCGGAAGGGGGGGACTAGCGCAGAACACCGGGGAGCTGTTTTTT.

V usage is TRBV29-1 and J usage is TRBJ2-6; no firm D call. Germline values: CDR1 SQVTM, CDR2 ANQGSEA. V was pared by 5 bases and J by 0 bases, with 11 bases between. The CDR3 is 15 residues long. For the CDR3, the DNA is TGCAGCGTTCTGGACGCCCCCTCTGGGGCCAACGTCCTGACTTTC. Translating it yields CSVLDAPSGANVLTF.

The chain is built from TRBV18 and TRBJ2-3; 10 nucleotides align to TRBD1. This CDR3 contains 16 residues. The germline V gene encodes CDR1 KGHSH and CDR2 LQKENI. J gave up 8 bases and V 6 bases, and 14 bases lay outside the gene matches. CDR3 sequence (DNA): TGTGCCAGCTCCCGATCCCGGGACAGGGGCCCCGGTACGCAGTATTTT. Translation: CASSRSRDRGPGTQYF.

The rearrangement links TRBV5-1 to TRBJ2-1, with TRBD2 matching over 12 bases. V lost 4 bases, J lost 0 bases, and 11 bases stayed unmatched. This CDR3 has 19 residues. Germline V gene data show CDR1 as SGHRS and CDR2 as YFSETQ. The CDR3 region has the DNA TGCGCCAGCAGCAGAGGACTAGCGGGACCTTCGGGCTCCTACAATGAGCAGTTCTTC. This encodes CASSRGLAGPSGSYNEQFF. The whole variable domain, filled in from reference TRBV5-1 and TRBJ2-1, reads KAGVTQTPRYLIKTRGQQVTLSCSPISGHRSVSWYQQTPGQGLQFLFEYFSETQRNKGNFPGRFSGRQFSNSRSEMNVSTLELGDSALYLCASSRGLAGPSGSYNEQFFGPGTRLTVL.

V gene TRBV5-1 combines with J gene TRBJ2-5; unclear D gene. Trimming took off 4 bases at V and 6 bases at J, with 10 bases between the two ends. CDR1 is SGHRS and CDR2 is YFSETQ in the germline V gene. The CDR3 contains 12 residues. The CDR3 sequence is CASSQNAQTQYF. The DNA for the CDR3 is TGCGCCAGCAGCCAGAACGCTCAGACCCAGTACTTC.

The genes are TRBV11-3 and TRBJ2-7, with D perhaps given as TRBD1 or TRBD2 (5 bases each). Deletions cut 2 bases from V and 11 bases from J, with 22 bases between. The CDR3 length is 15 residues. Germline V gene data show CDR1 as SGHNT and CDR2 as YENEEA. The CDR3 reads CASSLTSAPVQEEYF. Written as DNA, the CDR3 is TGTGCCAGCAGCTTAACCTCAGCGCCCGTACAGGAGGAGTACTTC.

The V and J genes are TRBV6-1 and TRBJ2-5; D perhaps matches TRBD2 (5 bases). Per germline, CDR1 MNHNS and CDR2 SASEGT. With 7 bases removed from V and 4 bases from J, the gap between germline ends came to 13 bases. This CDR3 is built from 13 residues. The DNA of the CDR3 is TGTGCCAGCATGAGGGTGGTTGGAGAGACCCAGTACTTC. Amino acid sequence: CASMRVVGETQYF.

The chain recombines TRBV5-1 with TRBJ1-1; unclear D gene. V was trimmed by 2 bases and J by 8 bases, leaving 10 bases between them. This CDR3 region has 12 residues. The germline gives CDR1 SGHRS, CDR2 YFSETQ. This CDR3 reads CASSLVVGEAFF. The CDR3, as DNA: TGCGCCAGCAGCTTAGTTGTAGGGGAAGCTTTCTTT.

The chain recombines TRBV4-3 with TRBJ2-3; D is undetermined. Trimming left V 0 bases short and J 5 bases short, with 6 bases between. Looked up from germline, CDR1 is LGHNA and CDR2 is YSLEER. The CDR3 consists of 13 residues. The DNA for the CDR3 is TGCGCCAGCAGCCAAGAGACCGGAGATACGCAGTATTTT. Protein: CASSQETGDTQYF.